Described below is a single T cell receptor beta chain sequence and its context. Its specificity is unknown. This record comes from a study of T cell repertoires in cytomegalovirus infection. CDR3 length: 16 residues. Germline-derived CDR1 and CDR2 are MNHNY and SVGAGI (reference sequence). Trimming at V came to 5 bases and at J to 0 bases, leaving 5 bases not matched to a gene. Findings of the study overall: People with CMV and the relevant HLA were identified by cumulative public TCR beta family frequency.

MiXCR, applied by TCRdb to the reads, yields one record per CDR3 protein. The sample has roughly 920,000 distinct CDR3 sequences; approximately 31% are singletons. The chain employs TRBV6-6 and TRBJ1-5, with 9 nucleotides matching TRBD1. The receptor was isolated from a human donor in good health (CMV status not recorded). Some clones in this sample may be carry-over from other donors' samples. Specimen: cultured CD8+ T cells from PBMCs, collected from culture after CMV antigen stimulation. CDR3 nucleotide sequence: TGTGCCAGCAGTCTGACAGGGGGGAATAGCAATCAGCCCCAGCATTTT. The encoded protein is CASSLTGGNSNQPQHF.